A selection of T cell receptor beta chains follows, all from one sample in a study of cytomegalovirus exposure and HLA in healthy donors. The assay was immunoSEQ multiplex PCR, and TCRdb's table has in-frame clones only and misses some. The sample consists of approximately 190,000 clones, roughly 80% of them appearing once. The source material was PBMCs. These receptors all stem from a middle-aged man in good health and CMV-seronegative. Each CDR3 is given with its conserved first and last residue. A D gene is named only where the DNA matches it firmly. Size tells how often a clone was seen (once, few, many) or the class of an expanded clone, and some rows leave it out.

CDR3nt: TGTGCTAGTGGTTTGGGTCAGAACACTGAAGCTTTCTTT; CDR3aa: CASGLGQNTEAFF; j_gene: TRBJ1-1; v_gene: TRBV12-5; abundance: few; d_gene: .
CDR3nt: TGCAGTGCTAGCGGGGGAGGGACCCAGTACTTC; CDR3aa: CSASGGGTQYF; j_gene: TRBJ2-5; v_gene: TRBV20-1; abundance: .; d_gene: .
CDR3nt: TGTGCCAGCAGCCAAAATCAGCCCCAGCATTTT; CDR3aa: CASSQNQPQHF; j_gene: TRBJ1-5; v_gene: TRBV5-8; abundance: .; d_gene: .
CDR3nt: TGCGCCAGCAGCCAACCTCGAGGGACTAGCGGGGGGGGGACAGATACGCAGTATTTT; CDR3aa: CASSQPRGTSGGGTDTQYF; j_gene: TRBJ2-3; v_gene: TRBV4-1; abundance: once; d_gene: TRBD2
CDR3nt: TGTGCCAGCAGTCCATATGCGCAAATTAATCAGCCCCAGCATTTT; CDR3aa: CASSPYAQINQPQHF; j_gene: TRBJ1-5; v_gene: TRBV27; abundance: .; d_gene: .
CDR3nt: TGCGCCAGCAGGACTAGCGGGGGGAATGAGCAGTTCTTC; CDR3aa: CASRTSGGNEQFF; j_gene: TRBJ2-1; v_gene: TRBV5-1; abundance: .; d_gene: TRBD2
CDR3nt: TGTGCCGGAGTAGCGGGGGATGAGCAGTTCTTC; CDR3aa: CAGVAGDEQFF; j_gene: TRBJ2-1; v_gene: TRBV19; abundance: .; d_gene: TRBD2
CDR3nt: TGCGCCAGCAGCCAACACAAGTACTCCCAGGGGCAAACGAACACCGGGGAGCTGTTTTTT; CDR3aa: CASSQHKYSQGQTNTGELFF; j_gene: TRBJ2-2; v_gene: TRBV4-3; abundance: few; d_gene: .
CDR3nt: TGCAGTGCTGCGGTTGGAAATGAAGCTTTCTTT; CDR3aa: CSAAVGNEAFF; j_gene: TRBJ1-1; v_gene: TRBV20-1; abundance: .; d_gene: .
CDR3nt: TGTGCCAGCATGCAAGATGCCGGGTACTATAATTCACCCCTCCACTTT; CDR3aa: CASMQDAGYYNSPLHF; j_gene: TRBJ1-6; v_gene: TRBV5-5; abundance: .; d_gene: .
CDR3nt: TGCGCCAGCAGCTTGGGACAGGGGAATGAAAAACTGTTTTTT; CDR3aa: CASSLGQGNEKLFF; j_gene: TRBJ1-4; v_gene: TRBV5-1; abundance: .; d_gene: TRBD1
CDR3nt: TGTGCCAGCAGCTTGGGGGACAGGATGCCTAATGAGCAGTTCTTC; CDR3aa: CASSLGDRMPNEQFF; j_gene: TRBJ2-1; v_gene: TRBV5-8; abundance: .; d_gene: TRBD1
CDR3nt: TGCGCCAGCAGCCAAGAGAGGTCGACAGATACGCAGTATTTT; CDR3aa: CASSQERSTDTQYF; j_gene: TRBJ2-3; v_gene: TRBV4-3; abundance: .; d_gene: .
CDR3nt: TGCAGCGTTGAAGGCTCGCTAGCGGCGGGGTACTACGAGCAGTACTTC; CDR3aa: CSVEGSLAAGYYEQYF; j_gene: TRBJ2-7; v_gene: TRBV29-1; abundance: .; d_gene: TRBD2
CDR3nt: TGTGCCAGCAGCTTTGGCGGGGAGACGGGGGATACGCAGTATTTT; CDR3aa: CASSFGGETGDTQYF; j_gene: TRBJ2-3; v_gene: TRBV11-1; abundance: .; d_gene: .
CDR3nt: TGCGCCAGCAGCCAGGACCGGACAGGGGCCGGGGCCAACGTCCTGACTTTC; CDR3aa: CASSQDRTGAGANVLTF; j_gene: TRBJ2-6; v_gene: TRBV4-3; abundance: .; d_gene: TRBD1
CDR3nt: TGTGCCAGCTCAGCGGCGGGGGCCGGCGACTATGGCTACACCTTC; CDR3aa: CASSAAGAGDYGYTF; j_gene: TRBJ1-2; v_gene: TRBV18; abundance: .; d_gene: .
CDR3nt: TGTGCCAGCAGTTACTCGACTACGGCAGAGAGCTACGAGCAGTACTTC; CDR3aa: CASSYSTTAESYEQYF; j_gene: TRBJ2-7; v_gene: TRBV6-6; abundance: .; d_gene: .
CDR3nt: TGTGCCAGCAGCCCCCTCCAGGGGAACTATGGCTACACCTTC; CDR3aa: CASSPLQGNYGYTF; j_gene: TRBJ1-2; v_gene: TRBV7-9; abundance: .; d_gene: .
CDR3nt: TGCGCCAGCAGAGGCGGAGAGACCCAGTACTTC; CDR3aa: CASRGGETQYF; j_gene: TRBJ2-5; v_gene: TRBV5-1; abundance: .; d_gene: .
CDR3nt: TGTGCCAGCAGCCTCTATGGGACACCTCCGAGCACAGATACGCAGTATTTT; CDR3aa: CASSLYGTPPSTDTQYF; j_gene: TRBJ2-3; v_gene: TRBV5-4; abundance: once; d_gene: .
CDR3nt: TGTGCCTGGAGTGTACAAGGGGAGGGGATGAACACTGAAGCTTTCTTT; CDR3aa: CAWSVQGEGMNTEAFF; j_gene: TRBJ1-1; v_gene: TRBV30; abundance: .; d_gene: .
CDR3nt: TGCGCCAGCAGCCCGGACAGGGCCTTTGTTGGAAACACCATATATTTT; CDR3aa: CASSPDRAFVGNTIYF; j_gene: TRBJ1-3; v_gene: TRBV5-1; abundance: .; d_gene: TRBD1
CDR3nt: TGTGCCAGCAGCGTGGGCGGGAATGAAAAACTGTTTTTT; CDR3aa: CASSVGGNEKLFF; j_gene: TRBJ1-4; v_gene: TRBV9; abundance: once; d_gene: .
CDR3nt: TGTGCCAGCAGTTCAATAGCGGGGGGCACAGATACGCAGTATTTT; CDR3aa: CASSSIAGGTDTQYF; j_gene: TRBJ2-3; v_gene: TRBV27; abundance: .; d_gene: TRBD2
CDR3nt: TGCAGCGTTGAAAGCTCGCCACTTTTGAACACTGAAGCTTTCTTT; CDR3aa: CSVESSPLLNTEAFF; j_gene: TRBJ1-1; v_gene: TRBV29-1; abundance: .; d_gene: .
CDR3nt: TGTGCCTGGGGACAGGACAGTGGAAACACCATATATTTT; CDR3aa: CAWGQDSGNTIYF; j_gene: TRBJ1-3; v_gene: TRBV30; abundance: .; d_gene: TRBD1
CDR3nt: TGTGCCAGCAGCCCTCGACAGGGGTCTGGAAACACCATATATTTT; CDR3aa: CASSPRQGSGNTIYF; j_gene: TRBJ1-3; v_gene: TRBV7-2; abundance: once; d_gene: TRBD1
CDR3nt: TGTGCTAGTGGTTTGGTTCGACAGGGAGACAATCAGCCCCAGCATTTT; CDR3aa: CASGLVRQGDNQPQHF; j_gene: TRBJ1-5; v_gene: TRBV12-5; abundance: few; d_gene: TRBD1
CDR3nt: TGTGCCATCAGTGAGTCGGGACTAGCGGGGGACCGCGGGCAGTACTTC; CDR3aa: CAISESGLAGDRGQYF; j_gene: TRBJ2-7; v_gene: TRBV10-3; abundance: .; d_gene: TRBD2
CDR3nt: TGTGCCAGCACTCAGGGGATTGGCGGGGAGCTGTTTTTT; CDR3aa: CASTQGIGGELFF; j_gene: TRBJ2-2; v_gene: TRBV2; abundance: .; d_gene: .
CDR3nt: TGTGCCAGCAGTTTGGCCTTGGCAGCTTTCTTT; CDR3aa: CASSLALAAFF; j_gene: TRBJ1-1; v_gene: TRBV6-1; abundance: .; d_gene: .
CDR3nt: TGTGCCAGCAGCCCAGGGATCCCTGAAGCTTTCTTT; CDR3aa: CASSPGIPEAFF; j_gene: TRBJ1-1; v_gene: TRBV7-8; abundance: .; d_gene: .
CDR3nt: TGCGCCAGCAGCACGGGGACAGGTTCCTACGAGCAGTACTTC; CDR3aa: CASSTGTGSYEQYF; j_gene: TRBJ2-7; v_gene: TRBV5-1; abundance: .; d_gene: TRBD1
CDR3nt: TGTGCCAGCAGCCAACGGCAGGGGGAGGACACTGAAGCTTTCTTT; CDR3aa: CASSQRQGEDTEAFF; j_gene: TRBJ1-1; v_gene: TRBV7-9; abundance: .; d_gene: TRBD1
CDR3nt: TGCGCCAGCAAGGGTGAAGGTACAGGGTGGCTAATGGAGCAGTACTTC; CDR3aa: CASKGEGTGWLMEQYF; j_gene: TRBJ2-7; v_gene: TRBV5-1; abundance: .; d_gene: .
CDR3nt: TGTGCTAGTGTTCCGTCAGGGGGCTGGGATCAGCCCCAGCATTTT; CDR3aa: CASVPSGGWDQPQHF; j_gene: TRBJ1-5; v_gene: TRBV12-5; abundance: .; d_gene: TRBD1
CDR3nt: TGTGCCAGCAGCGGAGGGGGCTCGGGTGAAGCTTTCTTT; CDR3aa: CASSGGGSGEAFF; j_gene: TRBJ1-1; v_gene: TRBV9; abundance: .; d_gene: TRBD1
CDR3nt: TGTGCCAGCAGTCAACGGGGGATGGCCGGGGAGCTGTTTTTT; CDR3aa: CASSQRGMAGELFF; j_gene: TRBJ2-2; v_gene: TRBV6-5; abundance: once; d_gene: .
CDR3nt: TGTGCCAGCTCCTCATTGACAGCTTACACAGATACGCAGTATTTT; CDR3aa: CASSSLTAYTDTQYF; j_gene: TRBJ2-3; v_gene: TRBV18; abundance: .; d_gene: .
CDR3nt: TGTGCCAGCAGTATAAAACTTGGACAGCGATCCTACGAGCAGTACTTC; CDR3aa: CASSIKLGQRSYEQYF; j_gene: TRBJ2-7; v_gene: TRBV21-1; abundance: .; d_gene: .
CDR3nt: TGTGCCAGCAGCTTAGGGTTAGGAGAATACAATGAGCAGTTCTTC; CDR3aa: CASSLGLGEYNEQFF; j_gene: TRBJ2-1; v_gene: TRBV7-9; abundance: .; d_gene: .
CDR3nt: TGTGCCAGCAGGGGGCCTGGGGATACGCAGTATTTT; CDR3aa: CASRGPGDTQYF; j_gene: TRBJ2-3; v_gene: TRBV6-6; abundance: .; d_gene: .
CDR3nt: TGTGCCAGCAGCTTAAGACTAAACCACGAGCAGTACTTC; CDR3aa: CASSLRLNHEQYF; j_gene: TRBJ2-7; v_gene: TRBV7-6; abundance: .; d_gene: .
CDR3nt: TGTGCCAGCAGCGAGTGGAACACTGAAGCTTTCTTT; CDR3aa: CASSEWNTEAFF; j_gene: TRBJ1-1; v_gene: TRBV14; abundance: .; d_gene: .
CDR3nt: TGTGCTAGTGGTCTACAGGGGTACAATGAGCAGTTCTTC; CDR3aa: CASGLQGYNEQFF; j_gene: TRBJ2-1; v_gene: TRBV12-5; abundance: .; d_gene: TRBD1
CDR3nt: TGCAGCGTTGAAGACGGAGGCGGAGGGTTT; CDR3aa: CSVEDGGGGF; j_gene: TRBJ1-1; v_gene: TRBV29-1; abundance: .; d_gene: .
CDR3nt: TGTGCCAGCAGCCCCCGGTCGAGCTCCTACAATGAGCAGTTCTTC; CDR3aa: CASSPRSSSYNEQFF; j_gene: TRBJ2-1; v_gene: TRBV9; abundance: .; d_gene: .
CDR3nt: TGTGCCATCAGTGACGGCAGGGAGGCATATAGCAATCAGCCCCAGCATTTT; CDR3aa: CAISDGREAYSNQPQHF; j_gene: TRBJ1-5; v_gene: TRBV10-3; abundance: .; d_gene: .
CDR3nt: TGTGCCAGCAGCTTGGCGGGGGATTCACCCCTCCACTTT; CDR3aa: CASSLAGDSPLHF; j_gene: TRBJ1-6; v_gene: TRBV5-6; abundance: .; d_gene: .
CDR3nt: TGTTCCAGCAGCTTAGCGCAGAAACAGGGAATTAGGGGGACTGAAGCTTTCTTT; CDR3aa: CSSSLAQKQGIRGTEAFF; j_gene: TRBJ1-1; v_gene: TRBV7-9; abundance: .; d_gene: .
CDR3nt: TGTGCCAGCAGTTTTCTCCCGGTAAGGGGCAATGAGCAGTTCTTC; CDR3aa: CASSFLPVRGNEQFF; j_gene: TRBJ2-1; v_gene: TRBV27; abundance: .; d_gene: .
CDR3nt: TGTGCCACCAGCAAGGACATCTATGAAAAACTGTTTTTT; CDR3aa: CATSKDIYEKLFF; j_gene: TRBJ1-4; v_gene: TRBV15; abundance: once; d_gene: .
CDR3nt: TGCGCCAGCACCGGCTTCAGGGATTCACCCCTCCACTTT; CDR3aa: CASTGFRDSPLHF; j_gene: TRBJ1-6; v_gene: TRBV10-2; abundance: once; d_gene: .
CDR3nt: TGTGCTAGTTACTCTGGGGCCAACGTCCTGACTTTC; CDR3aa: CASYSGANVLTF; j_gene: TRBJ2-6; v_gene: TRBV12-5; abundance: few; d_gene: .